The rows below give T cell receptor beta chains drawn from one sample of a study of T cells after yellow fever vaccination. TCRdb re-analysed the 5' RACE reads in MiXCR, keeping a single row per CDR3 protein. The sample has hundreds of thousands of distinct CDR3 sequences, 9% to 15% seen once. The sample here was PBMCs, taken on the day of the yellow fever booster vaccination. Receptors were obtained from a man aged 30-40 years who received the YFV17D yellow fever vaccine. Both conserved end residues are part of each CDR3. A D gene is named only where the DNA matches it firmly. Clone sizes are given selectively: once, few, many, or a class where the clone is expanded.

V gene,clone size,J gene,D gene,CDR3 protein,CDR3 DNA
TRBV20-1,once,TRBJ1-2,-,CSATGTHNYGYTF,TGCAGTGCCACCGGGACTCACAACTATGGCTACACCTTC
TRBV10-3,many,TRBJ2-5,TRBD1,CAISGTGEETQYF,TGTGCCATCAGTGGGACAGGGGAAGAGACCCAGTACTTC
TRBV12-3/TRBV12-4,-,TRBJ1-5,-,CASSFYGGDNQPQHF,TGTGCCAGCAGTTTTTACGGGGGGGACAATCAGCCCCAGCATTTT
TRBV7-9,-,TRBJ2-7,-,CASSLASMESYEQYF,TGTGCCAGCAGCTTAGCTAGCATGGAATCCTACGAGCAGTACTTC
TRBV29-1,few,TRBJ2-3,TRBD2,CSVESSGIADTQYF,TGCAGCGTTGAGTCTAGCGGGATCGCAGATACGCAGTATTTT
TRBV29-1,-,TRBJ1-1,-,CSVTGLTNTEAFF,TGCAGCGTGACGGGACTGACGAACACTGAAGCTTTCTTT
TRBV5-5,many,TRBJ2-7,-,CASSTHYEQYF,TGTGCCAGCAGCACCCACTACGAGCAGTACTTC
TRBV5-1,many,TRBJ2-4,-,CASSLGTGTKNIQYF,TGCGCCAGCAGCTTGGGTACGGGGACCAAAAACATTCAGTACTTC
TRBV30,few,TRBJ1-2,-,CAWSGRLRSNYGYTF,TGTGCCTGGAGTGGACGACTGCGATCTAACTATGGCTACACCTTC
TRBV11-2,-,TRBJ2-7,-,CASSLRIQGSSYEQYF,TGTGCCAGCAGCTTACGCATACAGGGATCCTCCTACGAGCAGTACTTC
TRBV7-8,-,TRBJ2-1,-,CASKEGGRSYNEQFF,TGTGCCAGCAAGGAGGGAGGCCGCTCCTACAATGAGCAGTTCTTC
TRBV6-5,many,TRBJ2-7,TRBD1,CASSSGQRAQYF,TGTGCCAGCAGTTCGGGACAGAGGGCGCAGTACTTC
TRBV28,-,TRBJ2-5,-,CASRTQKGEETQYF,TGTGCCAGCAGAACACAGAAGGGAGAAGAGACCCAGTACTTC
TRBV12-3/TRBV12-4,few,TRBJ2-1,-,CASSLQDLAEQFF,TGTGCCAGCAGTTTACAGGACCTGGCTGAGCAGTTCTTC
TRBV28,many,TRBJ1-1,-,CASSPVGTEAFF,TGTGCCAGCAGTCCGGTTGGCACTGAAGCTTTCTTT
TRBV20-1,-,TRBJ1-4,TRBD1,CSATPGQGAYEKLFF,TGCAGTGCTACCCCCGGACAGGGGGCTTATGAAAAACTGTTTTTT
TRBV7-2,few,TRBJ2-3,-,CASSSGPPPDTQYF,TGTGCCAGCAGCTCGGGACCCCCCCCAGATACGCAGTATTTT
TRBV5-1,-,TRBJ1-5,TRBD1,CASSLGDSNNQPQHF,TGCGCCAGCAGCTTGGGGGACAGTAACAATCAGCCCCAGCATTTT
TRBV10-3,-,TRBJ2-6,-,CAISGVRGANVLTF,TGTGCCATCTCAGGGGTAAGAGGGGCCAACGTCCTGACTTTC
TRBV11-2,few,TRBJ2-7,TRBD2,CASSLEGAGIAGVYEQYF,TGTGCCAGCAGCTTAGAGGGGGCGGGGATAGCGGGAGTTTATGAGCAGTACTTC
TRBV10-3,few,TRBJ2-1,-,CAIRGDGVGDEQFF,TGTGCCATCAGAGGTGACGGGGTAGGGGATGAGCAGTTCTTC
TRBV11-2,-,TRBJ2-7,-,CASSLGQAGHEQYF,TGTGCCAGCAGCTTAGGTCAGGCCGGGCACGAGCAGTACTTC
TRBV6-1,many,TRBJ1-1,TRBD1,CASRDRGGTEAFF,TGTGCCAGCCGTGACAGGGGAGGCACTGAAGCTTTCTTT
TRBV12-3/TRBV12-4,few,TRBJ2-2,TRBD2,CASSLLGRGDSHTGELFF,TGTGCCAGCAGTTTATTGGGTCGGGGGGATAGTCACACCGGGGAGCTGTTTTTT
TRBV12-3/TRBV12-4,few,TRBJ2-1,TRBD2,CASSLETSGALQFF,TGTGCCAGCAGTTTAGAGACTAGCGGGGCCCTGCAGTTCTTC
TRBV24-1,many,TRBJ2-1,-,CATSEPGPVSYNEQFF,TGTGCCACCAGTGAACCCGGACCCGTCTCCTACAATGAGCAGTTCTTC
TRBV29-1,few,TRBJ2-5,-,CSVARQSETQYF,TGCAGCGTTGCCAGACAGTCGGAGACCCAGTACTTC
TRBV20-1,-,TRBJ2-5,TRBD2,CSAWSGREETQYF,TGCAGTGCTTGGAGCGGGAGGGAAGAGACCCAGTACTTC
TRBV20-1,-,TRBJ2-1,TRBD1,CSAIRTGAHEQFF,TGCAGTGCCATTCGCACAGGGGCCCATGAGCAGTTCTTC
TRBV5-4,few,TRBJ1-2,TRBD1,CASSLGGQGSTNYGYTF,TGTGCCAGCAGCTTGGGGGGACAGGGTAGCACTAACTATGGCTACACCTTC
TRBV4-1,-,TRBJ2-7,-,CASSQMTVHEQYF,TGCGCCAGCAGCCAAATGACAGTCCACGAGCAGTACTTC
TRBV4-3,-,TRBJ2-7,TRBD2,CASSQALGLAHYEQYF,TGCGCCAGCAGCCAAGCATTGGGACTAGCGCATTACGAGCAGTACTTC
TRBV2,many,TRBJ1-5,TRBD1,CASSPGQGSQPQHF,TGTGCCAGCAGTCCGGGACAGGGGAGTCAGCCCCAGCATTTT